The rows below give T cell receptor beta chains drawn from one sample of a study of blood T cells in healthy people across ages. Each CDR3 protein is one row after TCRdb ran MiXCR on the 5' RACE reads. The data contain some 320,000 distinct CDR3 sequences, around 27% of them singletons. The sequenced sample consisted of blood. Receptors originate from a woman in her 70s in good health. Both conserved end residues are part of each CDR3. The D gene is left open where the match is weak. Only part of the rows carry a size: once, few, many, or a class if the clone is expanded.

j_call | v_call | clone_size | d_call | cdr3_aa | cdr3_nt
TRBJ1-1 | TRBV5-1 | few | . | CASKLEGNTEAFF | TGCGCCAGCAAACTTGAGGGGAATACTGAAGCTTTCTTT
TRBJ2-7 | TRBV4-2 | . | TRBD2 | CASSQEGAGGPNEQYF | TGTGCCAGCAGCCAAGAAGGCGCGGGAGGGCCCAACGAGCAGTACTTC
TRBJ2-6 | TRBV28 | . | . | CASNKSGANVLTF | TGTGCCAGCAATAAATCTGGGGCCAACGTCCTGACTTTC
TRBJ2-7 | TRBV29-1 | few | TRBD2 | CSVADRGLAGDPEQYF | TGCAGCGTTGCTGACCGGGGACTAGCGGGAGATCCCGAGCAGTACTTC
TRBJ2-1 | TRBV20-1 | . | . | CSARDPLATYNEQFF | TGCAGTGCTAGAGATCCGCTAGCGACATACAATGAGCAGTTCTTC
TRBJ2-1 | TRBV7-7 | . | . | CASSLGSAQGYNEQFF | TGTGCTAGCAGCTTAGGGTCGGCTCAGGGCTACAATGAGCAGTTCTTC
TRBJ2-5 | TRBV7-9 | . | . | CASNQQGQETQYF | TGTGCCAGCAACCAACAGGGACAAGAGACCCAGTACTTC
TRBJ1-5 | TRBV28 | few | . | CASSYMDLYSNQPQHF | TGTGCCAGCAGTTATATGGACCTGTATAGCAATCAGCCCCAGCATTTT
TRBJ2-7 | TRBV12-3/TRBV12-4 | many | . | CASSFDSGEQYF | TGTGCCAGCAGCTTCGACAGTGGCGAGCAGTACTTC
TRBJ2-7 | TRBV7-6 | few | TRBD1 | CASSTNPGQGSEQYF | TGTGCCAGCAGCACGAACCCTGGACAGGGTAGCGAGCAGTACTTC
TRBJ2-6 | TRBV27 | few | TRBD1 | CASSQGATGANVLTF | TGTGCCAGCAGCCAGGGGGCTACTGGGGCCAACGTCCTGACTTTC
TRBJ1-2 | TRBV6-1 | . | . | CASSAGKAGQANYGYTF | TGTGCCAGCAGTGCCGGAAAGGCGGGGCAGGCTAACTATGGCTACACCTTC
TRBJ2-3 | TRBV10-3 | . | . | CAISEPGGGDTQYF | TGTGCCATCAGTGAGCCCGGAGGGGGAGATACGCAGTATTTT
TRBJ1-4 | TRBV7-2 | . | TRBD1 | CASSRQTGDNEKLFF | TGTGCCAGCAGCCGCCAGACAGGGGATAATGAAAAACTGTTTTTT
TRBJ2-3 | TRBV7-9 | . | . | CASSPRGSGTDTQYF | TGTGCCAGCAGCCCTCGAGGGAGCGGGACAGATACGCAGTATTTT
TRBJ2-5 | TRBV27 | few | . | CASSLRPGDRMETQYF | TGTGCCAGCAGTTTGCGGCCCGGGGACCGGATGGAGACCCAGTACTTC
TRBJ1-2 | TRBV29-1 | many | . | CSVVGQKTWGYTF | TGCAGCGTTGTGGGACAAAAAACCTGGGGCTACACCTTC
TRBJ2-5 | TRBV7-2 | . | TRBD2 | CASSLVVASGGQETQYF | TGTGCCAGCAGCTTAGTCGTGGCTAGCGGGGGCCAAGAGACCCAGTACTTC
TRBJ1-2 | TRBV7-2 | many | TRBD1 | CASSLGRTGGNYGYTF | TGTGCCAGCAGCTTAGGGAGGACAGGGGGCAACTATGGCTACACCTTC
TRBJ1-4 | TRBV4-2 | many | TRBD1 | CASSQGQGATNEKLFF | TGTGCCAGCAGCCAGGGACAGGGGGCAACTAATGAAAAACTGTTTTTT
TRBJ1-1 | TRBV6-1 | . | . | CASSEPKGRGSTEAFF | TGTGCCAGCAGTGAACCCAAGGGTCGGGGGAGCACTGAAGCTTTCTTT
TRBJ2-1 | TRBV29-1 | . | . | CSEWQGPNEQFF | TGCAGCGAGTGGCAGGGCCCGAATGAGCAGTTCTTC
TRBJ1-2 | TRBV4-1 | . | . | CASSQDNVGYTF | TGCGCCAGCAGCCAAGATAATGTCGGCTACACCTTC
TRBJ2-1 | TRBV11-2 | . | . | CASSLRTAAYNEQFF | TGTGCCAGCAGCCTACGGACAGCCGCCTACAATGAGCAGTTCTTC
TRBJ2-1 | TRBV28 | few | TRBD2 | CASSPSGSVNNEQFF | TGTGCCAGCAGTCCCAGCGGGAGCGTTAACAATGAGCAGTTCTTC
TRBJ2-1 | TRBV5-6 | many | . | CASSFWLSYNEQFF | TGTGCCAGCAGCTTTTGGTTATCCTACAATGAGCAGTTCTTC
TRBJ2-1 | TRBV6-1 | few | . | CASNELSFYNEQFF | TGTGCCAGCAATGAGCTCAGTTTCTACAATGAGCAGTTCTTC
TRBJ2-1 | TRBV11-2 | . | . | CASSRNEAETQFF | TGTGCCAGCAGCAGAAACGAGGCAGAGACCCAGTTCTTC
TRBJ2-7 | TRBV5-1 | . | TRBD2 | CASSLAGDVYEQYF | TGCGCCAGCAGCTTAGCGGGAGATGTCTACGAGCAGTACTTC
TRBJ2-2 | TRBV12-3/TRBV12-4 | . | . | CASSPDSLNTGELFF | TGTGCCAGCAGCCCAGACAGTTTGAACACCGGGGAGCTGTTTTTT
TRBJ2-1 | TRBV24-1 | . | TRBD2 | CATRGGLAGANEQFF | TGTGCCACCAGAGGAGGGCTAGCGGGTGCTAATGAGCAGTTCTTC
TRBJ2-5 | TRBV20-1 | . | TRBD1 | CSARDKGQGFETQYF | TGCAGTGCTAGAGATAAGGGACAGGGTTTTGAGACCCAGTACTTC
TRBJ2-1 | TRBV14 | . | . | CASSQDLRGKTYNEQFF | TGTGCCAGCAGCCAAGATCTCCGGGGTAAGACCTACAATGAGCAGTTCTTC
TRBJ2-1 | TRBV7-9 | . | TRBD2 | CASSLGAGAETYNEQFF | TGTGCCAGCAGCTTAGGGGCGGGAGCTGAGACCTACAATGAGCAGTTCTTC
TRBJ2-3 | TRBV6-5 | . | . | CASKASTGTQYF | TGTGCCAGCAAGGCCAGCACAGGCACGCAGTATTTT
TRBJ1-6 | TRBV12-3/TRBV12-4 | few | . | CASSLTGLSVHSPLHF | TGTGCCAGCAGTTTAACTGGACTGTCTGTCCATTCACCCCTCCACTTT
TRBJ2-5 | TRBV7-2 | many | TRBD2 | CASSQASGSPVQETQYF | TGTGCCAGCAGCCAGGCTAGCGGGAGCCCCGTTCAAGAGACCCAGTACTTC
TRBJ2-3 | TRBV12-3/TRBV12-4 | few | . | CASGPEAGLSTDTQYF | TGTGCCAGCGGCCCTGAGGCGGGATTGAGCACAGATACGCAGTATTTT
TRBJ2-3 | TRBV4-1 | few | . | CVSSPRRERADTQYF | TGCGTCAGCAGCCCTCGTCGGGAGAGGGCAGATACGCAGTATTTT
TRBJ2-2 | TRBV19 | few | . | CASTPSLGAGELFF | TGTGCCAGTACCCCTAGTTTGGGAGCCGGGGAGCTGTTTTTT
TRBJ2-6 | TRBV7-3 | . | . | CASSSDSSGANVLTF | TGTGCCAGCAGCTCCGACAGCTCTGGGGCCAACGTCCTGACTTTC
TRBJ2-3 | TRBV12-3/TRBV12-4 | . | . | CASSDTRTDTQYF | TGTGCCAGCAGTGACACCCGCACAGATACGCAGTATTTT
TRBJ2-7 | TRBV28 | few | TRBD1 | CASSLLGQGSYEQYF | TGTGCCAGCAGTTTATTGGGACAGGGATCATACGAGCAGTACTTC
TRBJ2-3 | TRBV18 | . | . | CASSPLYGDTQYF | TGTGCCAGCTCACCACTCTACGGAGATACGCAGTATTTT
TRBJ1-1 | TRBV5-4 | . | . | CASSAYREHTEAFF | TGTGCCAGCAGCGCATACAGGGAACACACTGAAGCTTTCTTT
TRBJ1-1 | TRBV4-3 | few | . | CASSPGLQNTEAFF | TGCGCCAGCAGTCCGGGGCTTCAGAACACTGAAGCTTTCTTT
TRBJ2-5 | TRBV4-1 | . | TRBD2 | CASSQEDASGLAGIDTETQYF | TGCGCCAGCAGCCAAGAAGACGCCAGCGGACTAGCGGGAATTGATACGGAGACCCAGTACTTC
TRBJ2-1 | TRBV15 | . | . | CATSRPTSGEQFF | TGTGCCACCAGCAGACCGACTAGTGGTGAGCAGTTCTTC
TRBJ1-4 | TRBV18 | few | . | CASSPTGIPDKLGEKLFF | TGTGCCAGCTCACCGACTGGGATACCTGACAAGCTCGGTGAAAAACTGTTTTTT
TRBJ2-5 | TRBV29-1 | . | . | CSVWGSRGGQTQYF | TGCAGCGTTTGGGGGAGCAGGGGGGGACAAACCCAGTACTTC
TRBJ2-7 | TRBV5-1 | . | . | CASSFSESYEQYF | TGCGCCAGCAGCTTTTCGGAGTCCTACGAGCAGTACTTC
TRBJ1-1 | TRBV29-1 | . | . | CSVARTNTEAFF | TGCAGCGTTGCACGGACGAACACTGAAGCTTTCTTT
TRBJ2-2 | TRBV5-1 | . | TRBD1 | CASSALLGQGIGELFF | TGCGCCAGCAGCGCCCTGCTGGGACAGGGAATCGGGGAGCTGTTTTTT
TRBJ1-1 | TRBV12-3/TRBV12-4 | . | . | CASSLMSGTEAFF | TGTGCCAGCAGTTTGATGTCAGGGACTGAAGCTTTCTTT
TRBJ2-1 | TRBV24-1 | few | TRBD2 | CATSDPGLAGNDEQFF | TGTGCCACCAGTGACCCGGGACTAGCGGGAAACGATGAGCAGTTCTTC